The rows below give T cell receptor beta chains drawn from one sample of a study of cytomegalovirus exposure and HLA in healthy donors. TCRdb keeps only in-frame clones here, not all; method: immunoSEQ multiplex PCR. The table includes about 140,000 clones, approximately 82% detected once. The sequenced sample was PBMCs. These receptors were obtained from a man younger than 45 in good health and CMV-seropositive. Each CDR3 is given with its conserved first and last residue. D genes are given only for firm matches. Not every row has a clone size; where given, it reads once, few, many or a size class.

V gene	clone size	J gene	D gene	CDR3 DNA	CDR3 protein
TRBV11-2	.	TRBJ2-7	.	TGTGCCAGCAGCTTAGAGCGGCTAGCCCTAGGCGAGCAGTACTTC	CASSLERLALGEQYF
TRBV7-9	.	TRBJ1-2	TRBD1	TGTGCCAGCAGCCCAATCAAAGCCGGGACAGGGGGCGAATACTATGGCTACACCTTC	CASSPIKAGTGGEYYGYTF
TRBV7-8	.	TRBJ2-7	TRBD2	TGTGCCAGCAGCTCTAGCGGGAGCCCGGGCGAGCAGTACTTC	CASSSSGSPGEQYF
TRBV4-2	once	TRBJ2-2	TRBD2	TGTGCCAGCAGCCCATCCCCGGGACTAGGCAAGACCGGGGAGCTGTTTTTT	CASSPSPGLGKTGELFF
TRBV5-1	.	TRBJ2-3	.	TGCGCCAGCAGCCAGGACGGGGTATCGCTGAATACGCAGTATTTT	CASSQDGVSLNTQYF
TRBV7-8	.	TRBJ2-3	TRBD1	TGTGCCAGCAGCCCACAGGGGTATAACACAGATACGCAGTATTTT	CASSPQGYNTDTQYF
TRBV7-9	.	TRBJ2-7	TRBD2	TGTGCCAGCAGCCGAGTGGGGGGGGGTCGCGTGCAGTACTTC	CASSRVGGGRVQYF
TRBV27	many	TRBJ2-2	.	TGTGCCAGCAGTGGCTGGAACACCGGGGAGCTGTTTTTT	CASSGWNTGELFF
TRBV11-1	.	TRBJ1-3	.	TGTGCCAGCAGCTTACGTCCCGGGAGGCCTGGAAACACCATATATTTT	CASSLRPGRPGNTIYF
TRBV5-4	.	TRBJ2-7	TRBD1	TGTGCCAGCAGCTTAATCGGGACAGGGTCCTACGAGCAGTACTTC	CASSLIGTGSYEQYF
TRBV10-3	.	TRBJ2-7	TRBD2	TGTGCCATCACTAAGACTAGCGGGGGCTTTGTCAACGAGCAGTACTTC	CAITKTSGGFVNEQYF
TRBV4-1	.	TRBJ2-1	.	TGCGCCAGCAGCCCCGACAAGGCCGCTTACAATGAGCAGTTCTTC	CASSPDKAAYNEQFF
TRBV2	.	TRBJ2-7	TRBD1	TGTGCCAGCAGTCGGGACAGAGTCTACGAGCAGTACTTC	CASSRDRVYEQYF
TRBV5-4	.	TRBJ2-1	.	TGTGCCAGCAGCTTTGGGGGAGCGGGTGCGTCCTACAATGAGCAGTTCTTC	CASSFGGAGASYNEQFF
TRBV29-1	.	TRBJ2-3	.	TGCAGCGTTGATAGACAGGGCACAGATACGCAGTATTTT	CSVDRQGTDTQYF
TRBV9	.	TRBJ1-1	TRBD1	TGTGCCAGCAGCGTAGGTACAGGGGGGGCCACTGAAGCTTTCTTT	CASSVGTGGATEAFF
TRBV6-5	.	TRBJ1-2	TRBD1	TGTGCCAGCAGTTACTCGGGGACAGAGGGGTATGGCTACACCTTC	CASSYSGTEGYGYTF
TRBV7-2	.	TRBJ2-5	TRBD2	TGTGCCAGCAGCCCGGCTGCGGGGGACGCCCAGTACTTC	CASSPAAGDAQYF
TRBV7-3	.	TRBJ1-1	.	TGTGCCAGCAGCTTAGGGGGCACGAACACTGAAGCTTTCTTT	CASSLGGTNTEAFF
TRBV7-9	.	TRBJ1-3	.	TGTGCCAGCAGCTTAGGAGATCCCCGCGGAAACACCATATATTTT	CASSLGDPRGNTIYF
TRBV21-1	.	TRBJ2-7	.	TGTGCCAGCAGCAAAGTTAGGAGAAGCGGGGAAACCTACGAGCAGTACTTC	CASSKVRRSGETYEQYF
TRBV7-9	.	TRBJ2-5	TRBD2	TGTGCCAGCAGCATGACTAGCTTAGAGACCCAGTACTTC	CASSMTSLETQYF
TRBV19	.	TRBJ2-1	TRBD2	TGTGCCAGTAGTACTAGCGGGGGGGCCCGGAATGAGCAGTTCTTC	CASSTSGGARNEQFF